This TCR beta chain was observed in a study of OX40 agonist ivuxolimab in advanced cancers. Overall study context: Participants, 75% to 90% male, averaged roughly 60 years of age, ranging from about 23 to 85.

CDR1 is MNHNS, CDR2 SASEGT, per germline. This CDR3 contains 13 residues. Trimming took 0 bases from V and 9 from J, leaving 9 bases between them. Method: immunoSEQ multiplex PCR; TCRdb's copy keeps in-frame clones and lacks some. The sample records about 40,000 clones, approximately 90% being singletons. The V call is TRBV6-1, the J call TRBJ2-1, with D unresolved. This sample comprised CD4+ or CD8+ T cells sorted from blood, obtained in a trial of the OX40 agonist ivuxolimab. The receptor's source is an adult with an advanced solid tumor such as melanoma, head and neck, liver or kidney cancer. In DNA, the CDR3 is TGTGCCAGCAGTGAAGCGGCTAGAAGTGAGCAGTTCTTC. Amino acids: CASSEAARSEQFF.